This is a list of T cell receptor beta chains from one sample in a study of blood T cell repertoires in COVID-19. Measured with immunoSEQ multiplex PCR; TCRdb has only the in-frame clones, and not every one. This table holds about 240,000 clones, around 87% found once. Sequenced: peripheral blood. Source of these receptors: a woman in her 70s with active or convalescent COVID-19. CDR3s include the opening cysteine and the closing phenylalanine or tryptophan. D genes are given only for firm matches.

v_gene,d_gene,j_gene,CDR3nt,CDR3aa
TRBV19,TRBD1,TRBJ1-1,TGTGCCAGCCACCTCAGGACAGGGGGCACTGAAGCTTTCTTT,CASHLRTGGTEAFF
TRBV15,.,TRBJ2-7,TGTGCCACCAGCAGACGGAGGGAGGAGCAGTACTTC,CATSRRREEQYF
TRBV14,.,TRBJ1-6,TGTGCCAGCAGCCAAGGACGCAGAGGGACATGGGCCATATCCTATAATTCACCCCTCCACTTT,CASSQGRRGTWAISYNSPLHF
TRBV2,.,TRBJ1-2,TGTGCCAGTAGACAGGACTTCTCCTCTAACTATGGCTACACCTTC,CASRQDFSSNYGYTF
TRBV27,.,TRBJ2-1,TGTGCCAGCAGTTTATCTACAGGGACGAAGTACAATGAGCAGTTCTTC,CASSLSTGTKYNEQFF
TRBV3-1/TRBV3-2,TRBD2,TRBJ2-5,TGTGCCAGCAGCCACAGGCGGGGGTTTGAGACCCAGTACTTC,CASSHRRGFETQYF
TRBV5-1,TRBD1,TRBJ2-1,TGCGCCAGCAGCCCGGGACAGGGGGCCGATGAGCAGTTCTTC,CASSPGQGADEQFF
TRBV18,TRBD1,TRBJ1-1,TGTGCCAGCTCACCACCGGGACAGGGGGACACTGAAGCTTTCTTT,CASSPPGQGDTEAFF
TRBV9,.,TRBJ1-1,TGTGCCAGCAGCGTTTTAGGGGCCGGGTCGTTGGCTGAAGCTTTCTTT,CASSVLGAGSLAEAFF
TRBV12-2,.,TRBJ2-7,TGTGCAAGTCGCCTTAGAGAATTCTGGAGGGGATTATCCTACGAGCAGTACTTC,CASRLREFWRGLSYEQYF